This TCR beta chain was observed in a study of blood T cell repertoires in COVID-19. Study at large: Donors in the United States, Italy and Spain gave samples during acute or convalescent COVID-19. T cells, B-cell-depleted T cells, or PBMCs provided the cDNA or gDNA that served as material.

Trimming took off 3 bases at V and 8 bases at J, with 21 bases between the two ends. From germline, CDR1 is SQVTM and CDR2 ANQGSEA. CDR3 length: 15 residues. Per the authors' pipeline: Reference gene primer amplification in the assay estimated nucleated cell counts. Clones were read by immunoSEQ multiplex PCR, and TCRdb kept only the in-frame ones, dropping some. The V and J calls and clone size come from that table; D and trimming were worked out from the DNA. The sample has some 670,000 clones, about 90% seen once. Specimen: peripheral blood. The chain carries TRBV29-1 and TRBJ2-3, with D maybe TRBD2 (6 bases). This clonotype originated in a young woman with acute or convalescent COVID-19. CDR3 sequence reads: CSVDWIARGQATQYF. The DNA of the CDR3 is TGCAGCGTTGACTGGATAGCGCGGGGCCAAGCTACGCAGTATTTT.